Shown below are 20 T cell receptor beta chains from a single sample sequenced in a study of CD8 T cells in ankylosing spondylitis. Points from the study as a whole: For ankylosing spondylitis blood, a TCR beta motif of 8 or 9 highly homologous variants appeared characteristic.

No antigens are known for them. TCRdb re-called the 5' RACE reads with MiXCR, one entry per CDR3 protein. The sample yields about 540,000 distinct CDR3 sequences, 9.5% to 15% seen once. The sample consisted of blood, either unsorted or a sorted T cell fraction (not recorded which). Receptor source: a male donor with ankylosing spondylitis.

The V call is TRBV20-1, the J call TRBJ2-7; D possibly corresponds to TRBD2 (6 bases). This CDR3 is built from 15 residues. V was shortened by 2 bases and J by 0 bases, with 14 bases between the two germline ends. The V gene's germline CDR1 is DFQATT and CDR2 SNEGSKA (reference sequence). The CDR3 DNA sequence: TGCAGTGCTAGACCTCTGGCGGGGAGCTCCTACGAGCAGTACTTC. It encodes CSARPLAGSSYEQYF.

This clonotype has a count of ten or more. DNA of the CDR3: TGCAGCGTTGAAAGAATCGGGACACCTAACACTGAAGCTTTCTTT. Translated: CSVERIGTPNTEAFF. V usage is TRBV29-1 and J usage is TRBJ1-1; TRBD1 might be the D (6 bases). V gave up 2 bases and J gave up 2 bases, with 15 bases separating them. Germline V CDR1 and CDR2: SQVTM, ANQGSEA. The length of the CDR3 is 15 residues.

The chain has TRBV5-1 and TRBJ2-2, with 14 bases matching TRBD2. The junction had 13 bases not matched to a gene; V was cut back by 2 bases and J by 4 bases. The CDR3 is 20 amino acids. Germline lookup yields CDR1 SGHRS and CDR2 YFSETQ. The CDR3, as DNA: TGCGCCAGCAGCTTCGCCTCGGGACTAGCGGGAGCCGCTTTCACCGGGGAGCTGTTTTTT. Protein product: CASSFASGLAGAAFTGELFF.

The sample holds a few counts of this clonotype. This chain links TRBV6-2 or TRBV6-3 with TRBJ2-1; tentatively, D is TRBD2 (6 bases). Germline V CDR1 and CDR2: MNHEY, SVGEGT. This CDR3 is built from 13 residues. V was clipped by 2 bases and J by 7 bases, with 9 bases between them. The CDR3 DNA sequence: TGTGCCAGCAGTTACGTAGCGGAGAATGAGCAGTTCTTC. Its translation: CASSYVAENEQFF.

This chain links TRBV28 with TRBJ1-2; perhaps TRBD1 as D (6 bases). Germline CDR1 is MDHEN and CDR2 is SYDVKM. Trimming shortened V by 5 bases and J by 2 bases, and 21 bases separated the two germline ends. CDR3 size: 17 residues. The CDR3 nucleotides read TGTGCCAGCAGTCTCACCGGCCGGGGGCCGTTAAACTATGGCTACACCTTC. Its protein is CASSLTGRGPLNYGYTF.

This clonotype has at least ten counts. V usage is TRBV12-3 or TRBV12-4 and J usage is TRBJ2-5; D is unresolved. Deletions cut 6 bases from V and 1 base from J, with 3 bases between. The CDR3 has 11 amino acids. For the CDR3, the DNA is TGTGCCAGCAGGACCCAAGAGACCCAGTACTTC. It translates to CASRTQETQYF.

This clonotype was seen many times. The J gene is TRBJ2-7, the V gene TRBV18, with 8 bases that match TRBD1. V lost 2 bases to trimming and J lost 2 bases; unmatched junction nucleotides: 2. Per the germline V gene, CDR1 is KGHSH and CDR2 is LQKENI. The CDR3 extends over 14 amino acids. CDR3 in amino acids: CASSPETGAYEQYV. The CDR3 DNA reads TGTGCCAGCTCACCAGAGACAGGGGCCTACGAGCAGTACGTC.

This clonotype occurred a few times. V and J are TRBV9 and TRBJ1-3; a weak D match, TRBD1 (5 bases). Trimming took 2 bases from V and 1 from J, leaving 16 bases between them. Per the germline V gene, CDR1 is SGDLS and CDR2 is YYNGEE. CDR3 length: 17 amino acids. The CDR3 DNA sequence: TGTGCCAGCAGCGTGAGGGGAGGGTTCTCATCTGGAAACACCATATATTTT. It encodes CASSVRGGFSSGNTIYF.

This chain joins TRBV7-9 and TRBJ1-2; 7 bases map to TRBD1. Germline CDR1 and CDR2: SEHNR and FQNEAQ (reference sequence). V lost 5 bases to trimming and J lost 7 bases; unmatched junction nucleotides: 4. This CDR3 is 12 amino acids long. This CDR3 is CASSVGTAGYTF. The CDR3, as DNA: TGTGCCAGCAGCGTGGGGACAGCTGGCTACACCTTC. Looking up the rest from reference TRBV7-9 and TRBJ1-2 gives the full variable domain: DTGVSQNPRHKITKRGQNVTFRCDPISEHNRLYWYRQTLGQGPEFLTYFQNEAQLEKSRLLSDRFSAERPKGSFSTLEIQRTEQGDSAMYLCASSVGTAGYTFGSGTRLTVV.

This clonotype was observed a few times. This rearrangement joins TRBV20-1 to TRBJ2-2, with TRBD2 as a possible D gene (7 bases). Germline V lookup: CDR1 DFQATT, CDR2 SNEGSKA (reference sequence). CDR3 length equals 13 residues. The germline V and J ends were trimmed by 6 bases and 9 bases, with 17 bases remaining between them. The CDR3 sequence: CSARPGGKWELFF. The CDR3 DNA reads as TGCAGTGCCCGACCGGGGGGCAAGTGGGAGCTGTTTTTT.

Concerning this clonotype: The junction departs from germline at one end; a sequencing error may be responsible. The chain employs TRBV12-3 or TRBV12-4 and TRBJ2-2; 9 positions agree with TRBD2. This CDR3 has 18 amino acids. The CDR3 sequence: CTSSSIAFSGSSTGELFF. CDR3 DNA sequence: TGTACCAGCAGTTCGATAGCTTTTAGCGGGAGTAGCACCGGGGAGCTGTTTTTT.

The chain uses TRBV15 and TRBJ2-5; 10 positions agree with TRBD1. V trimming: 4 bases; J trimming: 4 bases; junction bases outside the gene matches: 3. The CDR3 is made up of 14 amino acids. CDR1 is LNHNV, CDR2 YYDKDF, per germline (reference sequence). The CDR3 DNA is TGTGCCACCAGCACAGACAGGGGGCGAGAGACCCAGTACTTC. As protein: CATSTDRGRETQYF. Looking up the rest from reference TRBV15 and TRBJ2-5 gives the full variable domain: DAMVIQNPRYQVTQFGKPVTLSCSQTLNHNVMYWYQQKSSQAPKLLFHYYDKDFNNEADTPDNFQSRRPNTSFCFLDIRSPGLGDTAMYLCATSTDRGRETQYFGPGTRLLVL.

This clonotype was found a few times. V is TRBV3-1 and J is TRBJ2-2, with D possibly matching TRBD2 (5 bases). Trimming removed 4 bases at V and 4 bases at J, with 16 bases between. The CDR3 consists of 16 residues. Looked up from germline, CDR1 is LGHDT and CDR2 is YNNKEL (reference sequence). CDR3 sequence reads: CASSPSGGGRTGELFF. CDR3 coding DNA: TGTGCCAGCAGCCCCTCAGGTGGAGGTCGCACCGGGGAGCTGTTTTTT.

The CDR3 sequence: CASTPIVQAYNEQFF. Here the CDR3 DNA reads TGTGCCAGCACCCCAATAGTCCAGGCCTACAATGAGCAGTTCTTC. The chain has TRBV27 and TRBJ2-1, with unresolved D. V was shortened by 7 bases and J by 2 bases, with 15 bases between the two germline ends. In germline, CDR1 is MNHEY, CDR2 SMNVEV (reference sequence). This CDR3 is 15 amino acids long.

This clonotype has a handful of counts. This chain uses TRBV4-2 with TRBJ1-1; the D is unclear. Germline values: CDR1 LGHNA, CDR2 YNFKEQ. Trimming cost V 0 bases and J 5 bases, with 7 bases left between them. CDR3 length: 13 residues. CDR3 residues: CASSQDFPTEAFF. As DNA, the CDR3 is TGTGCCAGCAGCCAAGATTTTCCAACTGAAGCTTTCTTT.

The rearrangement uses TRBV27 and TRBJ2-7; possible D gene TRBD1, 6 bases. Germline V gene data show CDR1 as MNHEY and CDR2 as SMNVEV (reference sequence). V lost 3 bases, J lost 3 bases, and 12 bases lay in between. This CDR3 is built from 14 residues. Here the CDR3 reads CASSLRGSLYEQYF. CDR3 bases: TGTGCCAGCAGTTTGAGGGGGTCCCTCTACGAGCAGTACTTC.

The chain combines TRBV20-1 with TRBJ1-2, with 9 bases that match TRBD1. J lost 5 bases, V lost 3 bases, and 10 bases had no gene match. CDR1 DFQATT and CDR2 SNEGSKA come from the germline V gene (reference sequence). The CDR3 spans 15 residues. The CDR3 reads CSASNPGQGWYGYTF. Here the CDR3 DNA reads TGCAGTGCTAGCAATCCGGGACAGGGTTGGTATGGCTACACCTTC.

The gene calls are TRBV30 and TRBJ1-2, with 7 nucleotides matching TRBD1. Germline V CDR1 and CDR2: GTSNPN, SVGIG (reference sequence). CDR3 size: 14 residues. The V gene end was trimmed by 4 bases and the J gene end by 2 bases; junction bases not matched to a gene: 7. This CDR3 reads CAWTGTVSNYGYTF. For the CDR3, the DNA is TGTGCCTGGACCGGGACAGTTTCGAACTATGGCTACACCTTC.

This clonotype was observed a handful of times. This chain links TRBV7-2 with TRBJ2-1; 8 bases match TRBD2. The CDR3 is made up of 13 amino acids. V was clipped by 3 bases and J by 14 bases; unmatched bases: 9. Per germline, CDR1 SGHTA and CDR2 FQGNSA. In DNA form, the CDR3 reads TGTGCCAGCAGCTTTTTCTCGGGAGGGCCGGAGTTCTTC. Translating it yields CASSFFSGGPEFF. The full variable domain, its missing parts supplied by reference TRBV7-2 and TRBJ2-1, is GAGVSQSPSNKVTEKGKDVELRCDPISGHTALYWYRQSLGQGLEFLIYFQGNSAPDKSGLPSDRFSAERTGGSVSTLTIQRTQQEDSAVYLCASSFFSGGPEFFGPGTRLTVL.

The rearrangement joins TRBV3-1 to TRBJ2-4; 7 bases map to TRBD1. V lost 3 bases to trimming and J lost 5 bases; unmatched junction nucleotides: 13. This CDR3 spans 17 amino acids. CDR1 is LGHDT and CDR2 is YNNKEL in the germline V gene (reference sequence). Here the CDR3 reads CASSHPPGQRVQNIQYF. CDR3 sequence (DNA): TGTGCCAGCAGCCACCCGCCGGGACAGAGGGTCCAAAACATTCAGTACTTC.